Sequencing of this T cell receptor (beta chain) was carried out in a study of identical twins. This clonotype has at least ten counts. V lost 6 bases, J lost 6 bases, and 12 bases lay in between. The length of the CDR3 is 12 residues. TCRdb re-called the 5' RACE reads with MiXCR, one entry per CDR3 protein. The repertoire consists of around 450,000 distinct CDR3 sequences, with around 14% occurring once and the leading ten covering 0.5% to 0.65%. These same data were also listed under a study on yellow fever vaccine responses in identical twins.

The chain combines TRBV12-3 or TRBV12-4 with TRBJ2-7; D remains ambiguous. Source material: CD4+ T cells sorted from blood. This receptor was obtained from a woman under 30 in good health. The CDR3 DNA sequence: TGTGCCAGCAGCCCTCGGTTCGTCGAGCAGTACTTC. Protein: CASSPRFVEQYF.